The source of this TCR beta chain is a study of identical twins. Overall study results and limits: Analyses of zero insertions could be partly confounded by invariant MAIT and iNKT cells. Conclusions were based on cross-sectional statistical analysis, without following the same donors. Excess sharing between twins was weaker in beta out-of-frame sequences.

Regarding this clonotype: Its antigen is still unknown.

This CDR3 comprises 18 residues. Germline-derived CDR1 and CDR2 are LGHNA and YNFKEQ. Trimming took off 0 bases at V and 6 bases at J, with 20 bases between the two ends. From the 5' RACE reads, TCRdb called clonotypes with MiXCR, one entry per CDR3 protein. Of 500,000 or so distinct CDR3 sequences in the sample, 14% were seen once. These same records also appear under a second study, on yellow fever vaccine responses in identical twins. That paper notes: Twins reportedly appeared to share part of their vaccine T cell response while keeping part individual.

Sequencing was done on a sample of CD4+ T cells sorted from blood. V usage is TRBV4-2 and J usage is TRBJ2-2, with D possibly being TRBD1 (5 bases). This clonotype was obtained from a woman under 30 in good health. This CDR3 is CASSQDHGAPANPGELFF. DNA for the CDR3: TGTGCCAGCAGCCAAGACCATGGGGCCCCGGCCAACCCCGGGGAGCTGTTTTTT.